The 6 T cell receptor beta chains below come from one sample, sequenced in a study of CD8 T cells in Susac syndrome. An input of about 0.5 to 1 ug of RNA was subjected to reverse transcription using random hexamers. Each CDR3 protein gets one entry after TCRdb re-called the immunoSEQ multiplex PCR reads with MiXCR. This sample carries about 120,000 distinct CDR3 sequences, roughly 92% of them seen once, and the ten largest clones take about 0.089%. Input material: CD4+ T cells from PBMCs. The receptors derive from a human donor in good health.

This chain joins TRBV12-3 or TRBV12-4 and TRBJ2-1; TRBD2 agrees at 11 bases. CDR3 length equals 15 residues. V dropped 7 bases and J dropped 6; count of bases not matched to a gene: 8. CDR3 nucleotide sequence: TGTGCCAGCAAAAATAGCGGGAGGGCTGCCAATGAGCAGTTCTTC. Translating it yields CASKNSGRAANEQFF.

The chain has TRBV10-3 and TRBJ2-3, with 8 bases that match TRBD2. V gave up 0 bases and J gave up 0 bases; unmatched junction bases: 8. Germline loops: CDR1 ENHRY, CDR2 SYGVKD. The CDR3 spans 18 residues. The CDR3 sequence is CAISESSYSGASTDTQYF. The CDR3, as DNA: TGTGCCATCAGTGAGTCATCTTATAGCGGGGCGAGCACAGATACGCAGTATTTT.

The V gene is TRBV24-1, the J gene TRBJ2-2; 9 positions match TRBD1. V gave up 7 bases and J gave up 3 bases; unmatched junction bases: 11. The CDR3 is 17 residues long. Germline V gene sequence: CDR1 KGHDR, CDR2 SFDVKD. This CDR3 reads CATSLGQQGAYTGELFF. In DNA form, the CDR3 reads TGTGCCACCAGCTTGGGGCAACAGGGGGCCTACACCGGGGAGCTGTTTTTT.

Only a few counts were recorded for this clonotype. V usage is TRBV18 and J usage is TRBJ2-5; 11 bases are a match to TRBD2. Germline-derived CDR1 and CDR2 are KGHSH and LQKENI. The CDR3 has 14 residues. J gave up 3 bases and V 3 bases, and 0 bases lay outside the gene matches. CDR3: CASSPGLAEETQYF. CDR3 in DNA: TGTGCCAGCTCACCGGGACTAGCGGAAGAGACCCAGTACTTC.

The rearrangement links TRBV3-1 to TRBJ2-3; 8 bases map to TRBD1. CDR1 and CDR2 from the germline V gene are LGHDT and YNNKEL (reference sequence). This CDR3 is built from 14 residues. The J segment lost 4 bases and the V segment lost 4 bases, leaving 4 bases of the junction unmatched. DNA for the CDR3: TGTGCCAGCAGCCCCCGGACAGGGCCAGATACGCAGTATTTT. Translated: CASSPRTGPDTQYF.

This CDR3 is CASSQVLTGGEQFF. CDR3 bases: TGTGCCAGCAGCCAAGTGTTAACGGGAGGGGAGCAGTTCTTC. J is TRBJ2-1 and V is TRBV14; TRBD2 agrees at 8 bases. J gave up 10 bases and V 1 base, and 6 bases lay outside the gene matches. Germline V gene lookup returns CDR1 SGHDN and CDR2 FVKESK. The CDR3 has 14 residues.